This is a list of T cell receptor beta chains from one sample in a study of CD8 T cells in Susac syndrome. Using its own MiXCR run on the immunoSEQ multiplex PCR reads, TCRdb lists one record per CDR3 protein. The data hold around 280,000 distinct CDR3 sequences, with around 92% observed a single time. The specimen sequenced was CD4+ T cells from PBMCs. These receptor sequences come from a human donor with multiple sclerosis. CDR3s include the opening cysteine and the closing phenylalanine or tryptophan. Each record gives: J gene, V gene, CDR3 protein.

TRBJ2-3 TRBV11-3 CASSLERADTQYF
TRBJ2-5 TRBV5-1 CASSSTQETQYF
TRBJ2-5 TRBV20-1 CSAPNPTPSRMETQYF
TRBJ1-2 TRBV30 CAWAETGFYGYTF
TRBJ1-1 TRBV27 CASSLFSWGNTEAFF
TRBJ1-1 TRBV29-1 CSVKNQNTEAFF
TRBJ1-1 TRBV5-4 CASSPPTDMNTEAFF
TRBJ2-1 TRBV7-3 CASSPESGRKQFF
TRBJ2-2 TRBV5-1 CASSFGLVTGELFF
TRBJ1-4 TRBV7-9 CASSYTGGREKLFF
TRBJ2-1 TRBV10-2 CASSNGRQASSYNEQFF
TRBJ2-5 TRBV20-1 CSAEGTSGPQETQYF
TRBJ2-1 TRBV30 CAWSGLQFKGSEQFF
TRBJ2-7 TRBV29-1 CSVEEFRGLTYEQYF
TRBJ1-1 TRBV2 CASSGEQGHTEAFF
TRBJ2-7 TRBV5-1 CASSPGLAIHEQYF
TRBJ2-3 TRBV3-1 CASSQDVSWLAGGRDTQYF
TRBJ1-1 TRBV12-3/TRBV12-4 CASSPAAYTEAFF
TRBJ2-1 TRBV28 CASSQGQGRPGSYNEQFF
TRBJ2-7 TRBV4-2 CASSQDQGLGEQYF
TRBJ1-5 TRBV20-1 CSAGGKLNQPQHF
TRBJ2-2 TRBV6-4 CASSSLGGPTGELFF
TRBJ1-2 TRBV12-3/TRBV12-4 CASSPSDGAYGYTF
TRBJ2-1 TRBV7-9 CASSLGLSGGALYNEQFF
TRBJ1-3 TRBV7-7 CASSLDSGNTIYF
TRBJ2-2 TRBV29-1 CSVASGFNTGELFF
TRBJ1-2 TRBV6-2/TRBV6-3 CASSYSTWANYGYTF
TRBJ1-2 TRBV7-8 CAGSTRLPRRDGYTF
TRBJ2-3 TRBV14 CASSQGSPTARDTDTQYF
TRBJ1-2 TRBV4-2 CASSQGTGSGYGYTF
TRBJ2-5 TRBV2 CASNGQGEETQYF
TRBJ2-1 TRBV7-2 CASSLGTANYNEQFF
TRBJ2-5 TRBV12-3/TRBV12-4 CASSVLAGGGETQYF
TRBJ2-2 TRBV6-1 CASSERGRQANTGELFF
TRBJ2-2 TRBV30 CAWRTPGLRPGELFF
TRBJ2-1 TRBV10-3 CATGLAGGFDEQFF
TRBJ2-7 TRBV7-2 CASSLGAEPYEQYF
TRBJ1-1 TRBV29-1 CSVAETTEAFF
TRBJ1-1 TRBV30 CASRKRGTEAFF
TRBJ2-5 TRBV29-1 CSVVTSGGETQYF
TRBJ1-2 TRBV27 CASSPQGEGAGYGYTF
TRBJ2-5 TRBV3-1 CASSLSAGGQMETQYF
TRBJ1-5 TRBV18 CASSPAGSALGFNQPQHF
TRBJ1-5 TRBV3-1 CASSQSGRTQPQHF
TRBJ2-2 TRBV3-1 CASSKGLDTGELFF
TRBJ1-6 TRBV20-1 CSATTGVNSPLHF
TRBJ2-1 TRBV7-3 CASSRGMAGSYNEQFF
TRBJ2-5 TRBV29-1 CSVSQGETQYF
TRBJ1-1 TRBV6-5 CAVRRDSREAFF
TRBJ1-1 TRBV9 CASSVGGWGGTEAFF
TRBJ2-1 TRBV7-9 CASMDSHAVVEQFF